The T cell receptor (beta chain) under discussion was sequenced for a study of cytomegalovirus exposure and HLA in healthy donors. Across the whole study: Drawn from HLA-typed donors, some 80 million unique TCRs were held in an early data release.

On this clone itself: What it binds is not known.

60 Vbeta and 13 Jbeta primers were used in PCR. Profiled with immunoSEQ multiplex PCR; TCRdb holds only in-frame clones, not every one. The sample includes 140,000 to 150,000 clones, over 70% seen only once; the top ten take roughly 4.5%. Study-wide findings and caveats: Reported results showed that the classifier diagnosed cytomegalovirus status with high specificity and sensitivity.

The CDR3 covers 14 residues. The ends were cut back, 6 bases at V and 5 bases at J, with 16 bases in the middle. Germline CDR1 and CDR2: SGHTA and FQGTGA. V and J are TRBV7-3 and TRBJ1-1, with D hard to call. The receptor was isolated from a man aged 40-49 years in good health and CMV-seronegative. Sequenced: PBMCs. CDR3 in DNA: TGTGCCAGCAGGGTGACATCCCTTGGGACTGAAGCTTTCTTT. It codes for CASRVTSLGTEAFF.